The present T cell receptor beta chain was sequenced within a study of spatial heterogeneity in lung cancer. Study results and limitations: Follow-up blood showed ubiquitous expanded tumor TCRs less than blood at resection did.

Time point given: sample taken at primary tumor resection. The study sequenced unsorted whole RNA from tumor, nontumor lung or frozen PBMC. TCRdb ran MiXCR on the 5' RACE reads and lists one entry per CDR3 protein. The sample holds 10,000 or so distinct CDR3 sequences, roughly 5.5% seen once. The sample holds many counts of this clonotype. Its antigen is not known. This CDR3 has 16 residues. V shed 0 bases and J 1 base; nucleotides not matched to a gene: 6. Per the germline V gene, CDR1 is SGHDT and CDR2 is YYEEEE. The sequence derives from a male donor with early-stage non-small cell lung cancer. Sequenced material: PBMCs, taken at surgery. J is TRBJ1-2 and V is TRBV5-6; TRBD1 matches at 7 bases. The CDR3 sequence: CASSLVGTEYNYGYTF. DNA of the CDR3: TGTGCCAGCAGCTTGGTAGGGACAGAATATAACTATGGCTACACCTTC.